The 28 T cell receptor beta chains presented below share a single source sample, sequenced in a study of tumor-infiltrating lymphocytes in glioblastoma multiforme. Three nested ARM-PCR rounds with V-beta and C-beta primers built TCRB libraries. TCRdb re-called the multiplex PCR reads with MiXCR, one entry per CDR3 protein. The table has about 11,000 distinct CDR3 sequences, approximately 75% seen once. Sequences were obtained from brain tumor tissue. The receptors were sampled from a male donor with glioblastoma.

The chain is built from TRBV11-2 and TRBJ2-1; 12 bases agree with TRBD2. The CDR3 is 16 residues long. The V gene's germline CDR1 is SGHAT and CDR2 FQNNGV. With V trimmed by 3 bases and J by 4 bases, 4 bases remained unmatched. The CDR3 spells CASSFSLAGGYNEQFF. The CDR3, as DNA: TGTGCCAGCAGCTTCTCTCTAGCGGGAGGGTACAATGAGCAGTTCTTC.

The V gene is TRBV4-1, the J gene TRBJ2-1; TRBD2 agrees at 9 bases. The CDR3 loop spans 17 amino acids. V shed 0 bases, J shed 5 bases, and the junction held 8 bases outside the gene matches. Germline V CDR1 and CDR2: MGHRA, YSYEKL. CDR3 region: CASSQDDDSGRNNEQFF. The DNA of the CDR3 is TGCGCCAGCAGCCAAGATGATGATAGCGGGAGAAACAATGAGCAGTTCTTC.

With regard to this clonotype: The conserved final phenylalanine or tryptophan is absent from the CDR3, which likely points to a read error. The DNA is omitted, as the CDR3 cannot be located on it reliably, and the CDR3 follows TCRdb's listing. CDR3 residues: CATAGQHIKNTVTFL. The chain is built from TRBV6-2 or TRBV6-3 and TRBJ1-1; the D segment call TRBD1 is taken from the table without a DNA check. Both ends counted, the CDR3 spans 15 residues. CDR1 MNHEY and CDR2 SVGEGT come from the germline V gene.

The chain joins TRBV6-1 to TRBJ1-1; unclear D gene. The CDR3 runs to 13 residues. The V gene lost 7 bases and the J gene lost 1 base, with 10 bases spanning the gap. The germline V gene has CDR1 MNHNS and CDR2 SASEGT. The CDR3 protein is CASKTSQNTEAFF. The DNA for the CDR3 is TGTGCCAGCAAAACAAGTCAGAACACTGAAGCTTTCTTT.

This clonotype was recorded a few times. The genes are TRBV11-2 and TRBJ2-7; 7 bases agree with TRBD1. The germline gives CDR1 SGHAT, CDR2 FQNNGV. CDR3 length equals 13 residues. Losses at the gene ends were 5 bases for V and 4 bases for J; bases not matched to a gene: 5. For the CDR3, the DNA is TGTGCCAGCAGCCGAGACAGGGCATACGAGCAGTACTTC. Translation gives CASSRDRAYEQYF.

This clonotype has more than one count but fewer than ten. The chain couples TRBV29-1 to TRBJ2-7; D possibly corresponds to TRBD1 (5 bases). This CDR3 is built from 15 residues. Trimming removed 1 base from V and 2 bases from J, with 15 bases in between. Germline values: CDR1 SQVTM, CDR2 ANQGSEA. The CDR3 protein is CSVEGLPGKTYEQYF. CDR3 coding DNA: TGCAGCGTTGAAGGTTTGCCAGGGAAGACCTACGAGCAGTACTTC.

A word on this clonotype: Lacking the conserved final phenylalanine or tryptophan, this CDR3 likely reflects a read error. The chain has TRBV29-1 and TRBJ1-1, with unresolved D. The CDR3 spans 13 residues. Germline V CDR1 and CDR2: SQVTM, ANQGSEA. The CDR3 DNA reads as TGCAGCGTTGACAGACCTGAGAACACTGGAGCTTTCTCT. Translated: CSVDRPENTGAFS.

This rearrangement joins TRBV10-3 to TRBJ2-7; TRBD2 agrees at 10 bases. V lost 6 bases, J lost 3 bases, and 5 bases stayed unmatched. This CDR3 has 14 amino acids. Germline-derived CDR1 and CDR2 are ENHRY and SYGVKD. The CDR3 sequence: CAIRPSGSIYEQYF. The CDR3 DNA reads TGTGCCATCAGACCTAGCGGGAGCATCTACGAGCAGTACTTC.

The V gene is TRBV29-1, the J gene TRBJ2-1, with TRBD1 identical over 9 bases. Losses at the gene ends were 2 bases for V and 5 bases for J; bases not matched to a gene: 10. The CDR3 spans 16 residues. Germline V gene lookup returns CDR1 SQVTM and CDR2 ANQGSEA. CDR3 in amino acids: CSVEYPDRGTNNEQFF. DNA for the CDR3: TGCAGCGTTGAATACCCGGACAGGGGAACCAACAATGAGCAGTTCTTC.

To note about this clonotype: Mismatch with germline at one junction end may stem from a read error. This rearrangement joins TRBV20-1 to TRBJ2-4; 10 nucleotides align to TRBD1. The CDR3 contains 19 residues. Germline V gene sequence: CDR1 DFQATT, CDR2 SNEGSKA (reference sequence). CDR3 sequence: CSARDPDRGIRKAETIQYF. The CDR3 DNA reads TGCAGCGCTAGAGACCCGGACAGGGGGATTCGGAAAGCCGAAACCATTCAGTACTTC.

This clonotype was observed at least ten times. V gene TRBV7-9 combines with J gene TRBJ2-3; TRBD2 agrees at 8 bases. The trim removed 6 bases at V and 1 base at J, leaving 12 bases unmatched. Germline V gene lookup returns CDR1 SEHNR and CDR2 FQNEAQ (reference sequence). The CDR3 is 17 residues long. CDR3 DNA: TGTGCCAGCAGATTAACGGAGGGACTAGTAGGCACAGATACGCAGTATTTT. It yields the protein CASRLTEGLVGTDTQYF.

A note on this clonotype: Germline and junction disagree at one end, which may indicate a read error. This chain connects TRBV5-1 to TRBJ2-2; the D is unclear. Per the germline V gene, CDR1 is SGHRS and CDR2 is YFSETQ. The CDR3 loop spans 15 amino acids. The CDR3 protein is CVSSLWAVNTRELFF. DNA for the CDR3: TGCGTCAGCAGCTTGTGGGCGGTGAACACCCGGGAGCTGTTTTTT.

V usage is TRBV5-5 and J usage is TRBJ2-4; TRBD1 is a possible D gene (5 bases). Per the germline V gene, CDR1 is SGHKS and CDR2 is YYEKEE (reference sequence). The CDR3 extends over 14 amino acids. Trimming removed 2 bases at V and 6 bases at J, with 12 bases between. The CDR3 region has the DNA TGTGCCAGCAGCTTCTCTGGGGCAAGAAACATTCAGTACTTC. This codes for CASSFSGARNIQYF.

Written as DNA, the CDR3 is TGCAGTGCCTACACCCCCAGGGGCGGGCCGGAGGCAGATACGCAGTATTTT. This encodes CSAYTPRGGPEADTQYF. The chain carries TRBV20-1 and TRBJ2-3; D might be TRBD1 (6 bases). The CDR3 runs 17 residues. V lost 6 bases to trimming and J lost 4 bases, with 26 bases between them. Germline lookup yields CDR1 DFQATT and CDR2 SNEGSKA (reference sequence).

This clonotype ranks as large. The chain carries TRBV20-1 and TRBJ2-7; 15 bases agree with TRBD2. Germline CDR1 is DFQATT and CDR2 is SNEGSKA (reference sequence). V was pared by 1 base and J by 4 bases, with 11 bases of the junction left unmatched. The CDR3 is 18 amino acids. CDR3 protein: CSARVQVGLAGGFYEQYF. CDR3 bases: TGCAGTGCTAGAGTCCAAGTTGGACTAGCGGGAGGGTTTTACGAGCAGTACTTC.

This clonotype was found many times. V and J are TRBV5-1 and TRBJ2-1; a possible D gene is TRBD1 (5 bases). V dropped 0 bases and J dropped 5 bases, with 9 bases sitting between them. CDR3 length equals 14 residues. CDR1 is SGHRS and CDR2 is YFSETQ in the germline V gene. CDR3 nucleotides: TGCGCCAGCAGCTTGGACAGGCAAAACAATGAGCAGTTCTTC. It yields the protein CASSLDRQNNEQFF.

Only one count was recorded for this clonotype. A read error may produce the germline difference seen at one junction end. The chain carries TRBV29-1 and TRBJ2-1; TRBD2 might be the D (6 bases). The CDR3 contains 18 residues. Germline lookup yields CDR1 SQVTM and CDR2 ANQGSEA. CDR3 sequence (DNA): TGCAGCGTTTTCCGCGAGTCTCGGAGGGGTCGTTTAGGGAATGGGCAGTTCTTC. Encoded protein: CSVFRESRRGRLGNGQFF.

With respect to this clonotype: A much larger clone sits a single nucleotide away, making a read error possible. The DNA of the CDR3 is TGTGCCAGCAGCCGCGGACTAGACCCCGGGGAGCTGTTTTTT. Amino acids: CASSRGLDPGELFF. This chain uses TRBV11-2 with TRBJ2-2, with 7 bases aligning to TRBD2. This CDR3 contains 14 residues. CDR1 and CDR2 from the germline V gene are SGHAT and FQNNGV. Trimming at V came to 5 bases and at J to 6 bases, leaving 6 bases not matched to a gene.

This clonotype was seen a handful of times. This CDR3 is missing its conserved last phenylalanine or tryptophan, likely due to a read error. The J gene is TRBJ2-7, the V gene TRBV6-2 or TRBV6-3; TRBD2 aligns across 7 bases. Per germline, CDR1 MNHEY and CDR2 SVGEGT. This CDR3 is 14 amino acids long. CDR3 amino acids: CASRLGASGYEQYL. The CDR3 coding sequence is TGTGCCAGCAGGCTTGGGGCTAGCGGTTACGAACAGTACCTC.

The chain employs TRBV4-1 and TRBJ1-6; D is ambiguous. The CDR3 sequence is 15 residues long. Trimming left V 9 bases short and J 9 bases short, with 21 bases between. Germline assignment: CDR1 MGHRA and CDR2 YSYEKL. The CDR3 coding sequence is TGCGCCAGACAAAGCCTGGCACCTGGGGTTTCACCCCTCCACTTT. Its translation: CARQSLAPGVSPLHF.

Of note for this clonotype: Mismatch with germline at one junction end may stem from a read error. The chain has TRBV9 and TRBJ1-1; no clear D. The CDR3 contains 14 residues. CDR1 is SGDLS, CDR2 YYNGEE, per germline. The CDR3 DNA is TGTGCCAGCAGCCCCACGCCGGAGACTCCCGGAGCTCTCTTT. It encodes CASSPTPETPGALF.

Many counts were recorded for this clonotype. This sequence may be a read error, since a much larger clone differs from it by one base. No conserved phenylalanine or tryptophan ends this CDR3, so it is likely a read error. V usage is TRBV14 and J usage is TRBJ1-2; D is ambiguous. V was clipped by 0 bases and J by 4 bases, with 12 bases between them. CDR1 and CDR2 from the germline V gene are SGHDN and FVKESK. The CDR3 runs to 15 residues. CDR3 DNA: TGTGCCAGCAGCCAAGACAGCGTATCAGCCTATGGCTACACCCTC. This sequence encodes CASSQDSVSAYGYTL.

The gene calls are TRBV6-1 and TRBJ1-5; 7 bases are shared with TRBD1. The trim removed 9 bases at V and 2 bases at J, leaving 10 bases unmatched. Germline CDR1 is MNHNS and CDR2 is SASEGT. CDR3 length: 15 amino acids. The DNA for the CDR3 is TGTGCCAGAAGAGAGCCTACAGGGGGCAATCAGCCCCAGCATTTT. Translation: CARREPTGGNQPQHF.

The rearrangement joins TRBV20-1 to TRBJ2-7, with a weak D call TRBD2 (5 bases). The DNA end is more similar to TRBJ2-1, so the J call may be wrong. Germline V gives CDR1 DFQATT, CDR2 SNEGSKA (reference sequence). CDR3 length: 14 residues. Here the CDR3 reads CSAVRVGGGYEQFF. CDR3 DNA: TGCAGTGCCGTTAGGGTGGGTGGAGGCTACGAGCAGTTCTTC.

The chain carries TRBV11-2 and TRBJ2-1; D gene ambiguous. The CDR3 sequence is 15 residues long. Germline values: CDR1 SGHAT, CDR2 FQNNGV. The V and J ends lost 1 base and 13 bases respectively, with 20 bases between them. The CDR3 coding sequence is TGTGCCAGCAGCTTAGCGGGTAGCTACTACAGTGAACAGTTCTTC. Encoded protein: CASSLAGSYYSEQFF.

This clonotype is termed medium-sized (0.01 to 0.1%). The chain employs TRBV29-1 and TRBJ1-2, with D perhaps matching TRBD1 (5 bases). Per germline, CDR1 SQVTM and CDR2 ANQGSEA. V was cut by 3 bases and J by 8 bases, with 13 bases left in between. The CDR3 has 12 residues. The CDR3 is CSVDRQGKGYTF. DNA of the CDR3: TGCAGCGTTGATAGGCAGGGAAAAGGCTACACCTTC.

This clonotype was counted only a few times. This sequence joins TRBV11-3 and TRBJ2-1; D is unresolved. Between the trimmed V and J ends, which lost 3 bases and 3 bases, there was a span of 6 bases. The CDR3 consists of 13 residues. Germline CDR1 is SGHNT and CDR2 is YENEEA. CDR3: CASSFNNYNEQFF. The CDR3 coding sequence is TGTGCCAGCAGCTTTAACAACTACAATGAGCAGTTCTTC.

The genes are TRBV6-1 and TRBJ2-7, with a possible D match to TRBD1 (5 bases). Looked up from germline, CDR1 is MNHNS and CDR2 is SASEGT. Deletions cut 6 bases from V and 1 base from J, with 7 bases between. CDR3 length: 12 amino acids. The CDR3 sequence: CASRGPSYEQYF. CDR3 coding DNA: TGTGCCAGCAGGGGGCCATCCTACGAGCAGTACTTC.